The entry that follows covers one T cell receptor beta chain sequence. The clone's antigen remains unknown. No much larger clone exists at a distance of one base, and base qualities are not known. These data belong to a study of shared clonotypes between healthy human individuals (dated by TCRdb to about 2020). About the full investigation: The cohort comprised a couple of women and a few men aged 18 to 49 years. Different laboratories and diverse techniques were used to prepare libraries and sequence TCR repertoires, to increase sequencing depth and limit assay-specific biases. To estimate repertoire size and how much clonotypes are shared between individuals, the study performed deep sequencing of blood TCR repertoires from five healthy adults. Each donor's leukapheresis produced roughly between about 0.8 and 10 billion PBMCs. For each donor, three plates each were used for CD4 naive and CD4 memory, two plates were used for CD8 naive, and one plate was used for CD8 memory. Results the study describes overall, beyond this receptor: Sharing across a few donors was observed for approximately 5% of naive CD4, 3.5% of naive CD8, roughly 2.4% of memory CD4, and roughly 0.4% of memory CD8 clonotypes. Pairwise subsampling indicated that sequencing depth was expected to affect the degree of clonotype sharing among donors. Clonotypes shared by all four sorted-subset donors showed higher generation probabilities than non-shared clonotypes. Sampling was restricted to blood, and TCR repertoires in tissue are likely to differ from TCR repertoires in blood. Estimated clonotype richness was generally larger for naive than for memory subsets. Incomplete sequencing was indicated by rarefaction of sorted-subset datasets, despite the large sequencing depth. Because the study included a small number of donors, the genetic and exposure-history diversity represented was limited.

CD8 naive samples consisted of CD45RO-negative cells that were positively selected for CCR7, yielding a CD45RA+CCR7+ population without TemRA cells. The donors were healthy, HIV-negative adults with no recently reported acute infections or vaccinations. Only Caucasian adults living in Nashville, Tennessee, USA were represented among the donors. Blood was collected by leukapheresis, and PBMCs were isolated by Ficoll-Histopaque density gradient centrifugation and then cryopreserved in liquid nitrogen vapor phase. Analytical flow cytometry was used to check the purity and quantity of each magnetically sorted T cell population. From each sorted fraction, genomic DNA was isolated and quantified by UV absorbance on a Nanodrop 2000c. Using the deep immunoSEQ assay, TCR CDR3 regions were amplified from genomic DNA by multiplex PCR. For each cell subset, the extracted genomic DNA was distributed evenly across all wells of several immunoSEQ 96-well plates, and each plate served as one replicate. For sorted subsets, approximately 210 ng of genomic DNA, equivalent to roughly 33,000 T cell genomes, went into each replicate PCR. Purified libraries were quantified with a Qubit 3.0 fluorometer, sized on a Bioanalyzer 2100, and re-quantified with the KAPA Library Quantification kit. A separate single-read 150-cycle Illumina NextSeq 550 flow cell was used to sequence each immunoSEQ 96-well plate. Under the source paper's analysis protocol: Because only junctional sequences without quality scores were contained in the immunoSEQ output, filtering matching that applied to full-length reads could not be performed. To assign V/J genes and CDR3, sequences were annotated using PyIR, a Python wrapper for IgBLAST v1.9, with IMGT germline references. Reads were removed for weak V/J assignments (E-value above 1e-6), missing CDR3, stop codons, out-of-frame junctions, or ambiguous translated residues. V3J clonotypes were defined as sequences sharing an identical inferred V gene, J gene, and CDR3 amino acid sequence. Percentage overlap between repertoires was computed as shared unique clonotypes divided by the size of the smaller repertoire. RTK rarefaction, the Chao1 estimator, and Recon v2.1 estimates of unobserved clonotypes were used to assess repertoire richness. Generation probabilities were computed with OLGA for all TCRbeta clonotypes obtained by the gDNA method from a handful of donors. As stored in TCRdb, this immuneACCESS dataset retains in-frame rearrangements with V and J assigned. A fraction of the clones does not appear; measured against another copy, unresolved V genes explain less than half of the discrepancy, and the remainder lacks a known reason. The DNA gave D and trimming, while V, J and clone size come from that table. The sample includes about 580,000 clones, with 95% to 98% observed a single time. Approximately 0.3% of the sample lies in the top ten.

Via the germline V gene, CDR1 is MNHNS and CDR2 SASEGT. V loses 5 bases of germline sequence and J loses 0 bases, and the interval between the two ends is 14 bases. The CDR3, cysteine through phenylalanine, is 16 amino acids long. Only CDR3 DNA remains: 48 bases, in frame from the first base. Source material: naive CD8+ T cells sorted from blood. The sample's cell subset or site, from its label and the paper: CD45RA+CCR7+. This clonotype was sampled from a man aged 30 to 39 in good health. The chain was built from TRBV6-1 and TRBJ2-1; no D gene can be assigned with confidence. The encoded CDR3 is CASSQGWSSSYNEQFF. The DNA is TGTGCCAGCAGTCAAGGATGGTCGAGCTCCTACAATGAGCAGTTCTTC.